This T cell receptor (beta chain) stems from a study of shared clonotypes between healthy human individuals. The wider study: The cohort had two women and three men, ages 18 to 49.

Samples underwent the assay at deep level. TCRdb's copy holds only in-frame clones and misses some; the assay was immunoSEQ multiplex PCR. Among about 2.3 million clones, over 85% were seen once, and the ten largest hold roughly 0.36%. This CDR3 has 15 amino acids. Trimming removed 4 bases at V and 2 bases at J, with 15 bases between. The germline V gene has CDR1 SGHDT and CDR2 YYEEEE. CD4+ cells were split into CD45RA+ naive and CD45RA-negative memory subsets. The receptor's source is a young man in good health. Some clones in this sample may be carry-over from other donors' samples. The sample consisted of naive CD4+ T cells from PBMCs. Noted subset: CD45RA+ positively selected. The chain couples TRBV5-6 to TRBJ1-1; a weak D match, TRBD1 (6 bases). The CDR3 here is CASSPGRGSNTEAFF. The CDR3 bases are TGTGCCAGCAGCCCCGGCAGGGGATCAAACACTGAAGCTTTCTTT.